This section outlines one TCR beta chain sequence together with its context. Study processing details: Estimated nucleated cell counts came from reference gene primer amplification. This table comes from immunoSEQ multiplex PCR, and its TCRdb copy is limited to in-frame clones, with some not included. V and J calls and clone size follow that table, whereas D and trimming were derived from the DNA. The sample contains about 110,000 clones, 69% of which appear only once. CDR1 and CDR2 (germline): LNHDA, SQIVND (reference sequence). This CDR3 region has 14 residues. V shed 7 bases, J shed 4 bases, and the junction held 5 bases outside the gene matches. This record belongs to a study of blood T cell repertoires in COVID-19. About the study: Whether acute or convalescent, the COVID-19 samples came from the United States, Italy and Spain.

The TCR sequence derives from a man older than 75 with acute or convalescent COVID-19. Material: peripheral blood. The chain is built from TRBV19 and TRBJ1-3; 9 bases agree with TRBD1. CDR3 sequence: CASKPGTGGNTIYF. DNA for the CDR3: TGTGCCAGTAAGCCTGGGACAGGGGGAAACACCATATATTTT.